This T cell receptor beta chain comes out of a study of blood T cell repertoires in COVID-19 (dated by TCRdb to 2018 to 2020). Regarding the study in general: Samples covering the acute and convalescent phases of COVID-19 were provided by collaborators in the United States, Italy and Spain. Where available, HLA class I and class II types were obtained from metadata supplied by the sample provider rather than from assay-based typing. Sample metadata almost always included a de-identified subject ID, COVID-19 status, age in years and sex. Deeply sampled blood TCRbeta repertoires from subjects exposed to, actively infected with, or recovered from COVID-19 were included in the dataset. The prospective study material was composed of cDNA or gDNA derived from T cells, B-cell-depleted T cells, or PBMCs. A freely available public database, intended as a resource for researchers studying the immune response to SARS-CoV-2, is where the repertoires were released. Samples were obtained from the ongoing ImmuneRACE study (first 160 participants) and from some 1,200 subjects provided by 6 global collaborators. Findings and caveats that apply to the study as a whole: How much clinical and demographic metadata was included differed by source and by participant, and the metadata was provided uncurated.

Whole blood was collected in K2EDTA tubes by collaborating institutions according to the institutions' own protocols. For TCRbeta analysis, collaborators shipped samples in one of three forms: frozen whole blood, isolated PBMCs, or DNA extracted from either of those sample types. A remark on this clone: No antigen is known for it. Base qualities are missing; no much larger clone stands one base away.

The CDR3 starts with the cysteine, ends with the phenylalanine, and has 14 residues. This entry keeps only the CDR3 DNA: 42 bases, framed from base 1. Sequences SGHTA (CDR1) and FQGNSA (CDR2) are obtained from the germline V gene. Clipping removes 3 bases from V and 3 bases from J, with 1 as the unmatched junction base count. TCRbeta CDR3 regions were amplified from genomic DNA by means of the immunoSEQ Assay, a bias-controlled multiplex PCR. Per the original workflow: The number of nucleated cells in each sample was estimated by amplification of reference gene primers within the assay. To quantify the absolute abundance of each unique TCRbeta CDR3 rearrangement, sequence reads were collapsed and filtered. For each sample, productive Simpson clonality was calculated by taking the square root of Simpson's diversity index across productive rearrangements. TCRdb provides this immuneACCESS table in a form limited to in-frame rearrangements. Some clones are lacking; in checked studies, under half of them reflect an unresolved V gene, and why the rest are absent is not known. V and J calls plus clone size are reproduced from that table; the DNA served to infer D and trimming. The sample table records around 200,000 clones; about 89% of these occur just once. In total, the top ten clones hold about 2.7% of the sample.

The sequenced material came from peripheral blood. The chain is encoded by TRBV7-2 joined to TRBJ2-2, and 7 junctional nucleotides match TRBD1. This clonotype originated in a man in his forties with active or convalescent COVID-19. The CDR3 is CASSFDRDTGELFF. The nucleotide sequence is given as TGTGCCAGCAGCTTCGACAGGGACACCGGGGAGCTGTTTTTT.